Reported below is one T cell receptor (beta chain). Seattle cases were enrolled at active infection and followed longitudinally. Authors' analysis steps: Estimates of nucleated cell counts were drawn from the amplification of reference gene primers. Assay: immunoSEQ multiplex PCR; the TCRdb copy retains only in-frame clones and omits some. V and J calls and clone size are copied from that table; D and trimming were computed from the DNA. Among 300,000 to 350,000 clones listed, 87% were seen once. This sample is drawn from a study of blood T cell repertoires in COVID-19. For the study at large: Acute and convalescent COVID-19 specimens originated in the United States, Italy and Spain. PBMCs, B-cell-depleted T cells, or T cells provided the cDNA or gDNA that made up the material.

Trimming took 2 bases from V and 5 from J; bases not matched to a gene: 8. The CDR3 has 15 residues. Germline CDR1 and CDR2: SGHRS and YFSETQ. Sequencing was performed on peripheral blood. The source is a woman between 45 and 60 years old with COVID-19, enrolled during active disease. The chain joins TRBV5-1 to TRBJ1-1; 8 nucleotides match TRBD1. The CDR3 region is CASSFQGAIGTEAFF. Written as DNA, the CDR3 is TGCGCCAGCAGCTTCCAGGGGGCGATTGGTACTGAAGCTTTCTTT. The whole variable domain, remainder taken from reference TRBV5-1 and TRBJ1-1, is KAGVTQTPRYLIKTRGQQVTLSCSPISGHRSVSWYQQTPGQGLQFLFEYFSETQRNKGNFPGRFSGRQFSNSRSEMNVSTLELGDSALYLCASSFQGAIGTEAFFGQGTRLTVV.